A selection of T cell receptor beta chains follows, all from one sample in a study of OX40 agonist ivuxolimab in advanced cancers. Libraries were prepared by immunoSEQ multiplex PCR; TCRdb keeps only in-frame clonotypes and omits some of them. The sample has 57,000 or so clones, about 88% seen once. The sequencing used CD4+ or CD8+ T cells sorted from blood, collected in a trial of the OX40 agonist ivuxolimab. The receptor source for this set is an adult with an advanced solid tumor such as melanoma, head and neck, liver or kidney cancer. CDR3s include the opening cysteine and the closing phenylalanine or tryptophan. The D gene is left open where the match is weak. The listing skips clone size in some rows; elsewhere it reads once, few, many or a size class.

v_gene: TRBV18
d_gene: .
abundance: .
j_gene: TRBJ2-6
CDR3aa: CASSPGRVRSGANVLTF
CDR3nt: TGTGCCAGCTCGCCGGGCAGGGTTCGTTCTGGGGCCAACGTCCTGACTTTC

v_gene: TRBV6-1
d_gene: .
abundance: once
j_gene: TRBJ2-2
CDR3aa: CASSELPTAPTNTGELFF
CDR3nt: TGTGCCAGCAGTGAACTCCCGACAGCGCCCACGAACACCGGGGAGCTGTTTTTT

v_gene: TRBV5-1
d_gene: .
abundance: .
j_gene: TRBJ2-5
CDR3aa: CASSFMAGRQETQYF
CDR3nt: TGCGCCAGCAGCTTCATGGCAGGACGTCAAGAGACCCAGTACTTC

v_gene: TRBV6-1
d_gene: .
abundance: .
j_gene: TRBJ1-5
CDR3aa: CASRADDSSNQPQHF
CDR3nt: TGTGCCAGCAGGGCCGATGACTCTAGCAATCAGCCCCAGCATTTT

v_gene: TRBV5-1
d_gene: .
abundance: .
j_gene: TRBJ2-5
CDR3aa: CASSSQWGSPGKTQYF
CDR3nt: TGCGCCAGCAGCTCCCAATGGGGCTCCCCGGGGAAGACCCAGTACTTC

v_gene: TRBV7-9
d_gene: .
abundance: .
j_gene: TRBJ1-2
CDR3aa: CASSLYLRGARYGYTF
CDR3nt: TGTGCCAGCAGCTTATACCTGAGGGGCGCCCGCTATGGCTACACCTTC

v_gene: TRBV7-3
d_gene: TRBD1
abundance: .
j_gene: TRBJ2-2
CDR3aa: CASSRGGTGDTGELFF
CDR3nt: TGTGCCAGCAGCCGCGGAGGGACAGGGGACACCGGGGAGCTGTTTTTT

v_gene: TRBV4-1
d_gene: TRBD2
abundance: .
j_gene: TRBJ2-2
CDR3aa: CASSARGAGGANTGELFF
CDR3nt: TGCGCCAGCAGCGCCCGAGGAGCGGGGGGCGCGAACACCGGGGAGCTGTTTTTT

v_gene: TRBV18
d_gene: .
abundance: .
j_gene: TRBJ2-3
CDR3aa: CASSPDRLGTDTQYF
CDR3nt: TGTGCCAGCTCACCAGACAGGTTAGGCACAGATACGCAGTATTTT

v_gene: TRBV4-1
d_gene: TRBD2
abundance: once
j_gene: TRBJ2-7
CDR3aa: CASSQAWTGGDYEQYF
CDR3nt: TGCGCCAGCAGCCAGGCCTGGACGGGGGGGGACTACGAGCAGTACTTC

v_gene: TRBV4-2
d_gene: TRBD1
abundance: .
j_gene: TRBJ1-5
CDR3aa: CASSHRTGSRGNQPQHF
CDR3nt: TGTGCCAGCAGCCACAGGACAGGTTCGAGGGGCAATCAGCCCCAGCATTTT

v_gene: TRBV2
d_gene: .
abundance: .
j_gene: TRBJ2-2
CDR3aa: CASSLGHTGELFF
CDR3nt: TGTGCCAGCAGTCTTGGTCACACCGGGGAGCTGTTTTTT

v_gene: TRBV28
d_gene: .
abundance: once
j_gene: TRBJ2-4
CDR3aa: CASSPPGGQAKNIQYF
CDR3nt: TGTGCCAGCAGTCCCCCTGGGGGACAAGCCAAAAACATTCAGTACTTC

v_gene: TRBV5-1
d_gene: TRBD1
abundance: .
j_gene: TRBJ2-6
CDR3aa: CASSPLQRGTAYSGANVLTF
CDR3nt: TGCGCCAGCAGCCCCCTGCAGAGGGGGACAGCATACTCTGGGGCCAACGTCCTGACTTTC

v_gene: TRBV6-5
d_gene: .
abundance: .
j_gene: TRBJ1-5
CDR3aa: CASSSNPSQPQHF
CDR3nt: TGTGCCAGCAGTTCTAATCCCTCTCAGCCCCAGCATTTT

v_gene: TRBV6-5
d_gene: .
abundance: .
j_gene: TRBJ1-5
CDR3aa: CASRPGSNQPQHF
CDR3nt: TGTGCCAGCAGACCGGGAAGTAATCAGCCCCAGCATTTT

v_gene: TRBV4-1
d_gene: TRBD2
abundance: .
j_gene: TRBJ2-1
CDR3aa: CASSQVSAGTSGYNEQFF
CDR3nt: TGCGCCAGCAGCCAAGTTAGTGCCGGGACTAGCGGATACAATGAGCAGTTCTTC

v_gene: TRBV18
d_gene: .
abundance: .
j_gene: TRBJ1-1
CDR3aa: CASSPRPAAGEAFF
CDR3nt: TGTGCCAGCTCACCACGGCCCGCCGCTGGGGAAGCTTTCTTT

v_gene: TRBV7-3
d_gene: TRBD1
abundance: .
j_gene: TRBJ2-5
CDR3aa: CASSSDRGETQYF
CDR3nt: TGTGCCAGCAGCTCGGACAGGGGAGAGACCCAGTACTTC

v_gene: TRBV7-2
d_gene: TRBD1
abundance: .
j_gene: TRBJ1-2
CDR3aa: CASSLRGQSYGYTF
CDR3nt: TGTGCCAGCAGTCTGAGGGGGCAGAGCTATGGCTACACCTTC

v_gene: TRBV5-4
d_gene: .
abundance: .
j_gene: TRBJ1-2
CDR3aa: CASSSSRGSYGYTF
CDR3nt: TGTGCCAGCAGCTCTTCCAGGGGCAGCTATGGCTACACCTTC

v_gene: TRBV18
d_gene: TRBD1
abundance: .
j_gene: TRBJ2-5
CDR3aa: CASSPTTGGLETQYF
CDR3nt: TGTGCCAGCTCACCAACGACAGGGGGCCTGGAGACCCAGTACTTC

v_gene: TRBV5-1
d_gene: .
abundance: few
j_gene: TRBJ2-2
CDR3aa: CASSFGQLNTGELFF
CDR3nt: TGCGCCAGCAGCTTCGGACAGTTGAACACCGGGGAGCTGTTTTTT